The clone carrying this T cell receptor beta chain occurred many times. Antigen specificity is unknown. Time point in this sample: healthy volunteer bleed at 2 weeks. The total RNA was obtained from whole blood that was not fractionated. Unmatched junction bases numbered 10, after V lost 2 bases and J lost 7 bases. The CDR3 spans 16 residues. Germline V CDR1 and CDR2: MNHNS, SASEGT. This entry is derived from a study of human T cells and chemical hapten exposure. About the study: Yields of TCR per sample differed, chiefly owing to small differences in pooled library volume. Overall study results and limits: Sensitization with DPC brought no change to TCRs above 1 in 1000 in frequency.

TCRdb reanalysed the RACE reads using MiXCR and keeps one entry per CDR3 protein. In the table there are 35,000 to 50,000 distinct CDR3 sequences, about 4.5% of which are singletons. The clonotype originates from a female donor in good health. Some clones in this sample may be carry-over from other donors' samples. The chain uses TRBV6-1 and TRBJ2-2, with 7 bases that match TRBD1. The sequencing input was whole blood. As DNA, the CDR3 is TGTGCCAGCAGTGAATCCGCCAGGGGGTATAGCGGGGAGCTGTTTTTT. This gives the protein CASSESARGYSGELFF.